This TCR beta chain originates from a study of cytomegalovirus exposure and HLA in healthy donors. Broader study findings: Confirmation in vitro established that a few CMV-associated chains were specific for CMV antigens.

Comments on this clone: Antigen unknown.

The primer mix had 60 Vbeta and 13 Jbeta primers. Only in-frame clones appear in the TCRdb table, and some are missing; sequencing was by immunoSEQ multiplex PCR. The sample records around 150,000 clones, around 76% being singletons. This CDR3 contains 12 residues. The V end was cut by 8 bases, the J end by 1 base, with 12 bases between. CDR1 GTSNPN and CDR2 SVGIG come from the germline V gene (reference sequence). The V gene is TRBV30, the J gene TRBJ2-7; weak D call: TRBD2 (7 bases). Sequencing input: PBMCs. The clonotype comes from a man aged 55 to 70 in good health and CMV-seronegative. The DNA for the CDR3 is TGTGCCGGGGGGGGCGTATCCTACGAGCAGTACTTC. Encoded protein: CAGGGVSYEQYF.